One and the same sample provided the 23 T cell receptor beta chains below, sequenced in a study of T cell changes during pregnancy in multiple sclerosis. Method: immunoSEQ multiplex PCR; TCRdb's copy keeps in-frame clones and lacks some. The sample gives just under 80,000 clones, over 80% of which show up once; approximately 0.93% is in the top ten. The input for sequencing was peripheral blood, taken in the first trimester of pregnancy. Receptor source: a female donor with multiple sclerosis, enrolled in a pregnancy study.

The chain carries TRBV11-2 and TRBJ2-7; 7 nucleotides match TRBD2. The J segment lost 3 bases and the V segment lost 1 base, leaving 6 bases of the junction unmatched. The germline V gene has CDR1 SGHAT and CDR2 FQNNGV. CDR3 size: 15 residues. In DNA, the CDR3 is TGTGCCAGCAGCTTAGTGGGGGGGGGTCTCTACGAGCAGTACTTC. Translated, it gives CASSLVGGGLYEQYF.

The genes are TRBV5-5 and TRBJ1-5; TRBD1 matches 9 bases. This CDR3 is 14 amino acids long. With 4 bases clipped from V and 11 bases from J, the junction kept 10 bases outside the gene matches. Germline CDR1 and CDR2: SGHKS and YYEKEE (reference sequence). The CDR3 region is CASSLGQGQTTQHF. As DNA, the CDR3 is TGTGCCAGCAGCCTCGGACAGGGGCAGACCACCCAGCATTTT.

This clone was found a few times. The rearrangement joins TRBV6-5 to TRBJ1-3; D gene ambiguous. Trimming removed 2 bases from V and 1 base from J, with 12 bases in between. This CDR3 comprises 16 residues. Germline V gene data show CDR1 as MNHEY and CDR2 as SVGAGI. The CDR3 spells CASSYQKPPSGNTIYF. CDR3 bases: TGTGCCAGCAGTTACCAGAAACCTCCTTCTGGAAACACCATATATTTT.

V usage is TRBV20-1 and J usage is TRBJ2-7; the D gene is possibly TRBD2 (6 bases). The germline V gene encodes CDR1 DFQATT and CDR2 SNEGSKA (reference sequence). Deletions cut 5 bases from V and 2 bases from J, with 7 bases between. The CDR3 length is 11 residues. Here the CDR3 DNA reads TGCAGTGCTCCGGGGGCCTACGAGCAGTACTTC. Translated, it gives CSAPGAYEQYF.

The rearrangement links TRBV10-3 to TRBJ2-7, with TRBD2 as a possible D gene (6 bases). The CDR3 consists of 12 residues. Germline values: CDR1 ENHRY, CDR2 SYGVKD. V was pared by 3 bases and J by 5 bases, with 8 bases between. CDR3 residues: CAISDGGNEQYF. In nucleotides, the CDR3 is TGTGCCATCAGTGATGGCGGGAACGAGCAGTACTTC.

The chain has TRBV7-9 and TRBJ1-3; no reliable D call. The CDR3 length is 13 residues. With 1 base removed from V and 6 bases from J, the gap between germline ends came to 7 bases. Germline V gene lookup returns CDR1 SEHNR and CDR2 FQNEAQ (reference sequence). The CDR3 DNA sequence: TGTGCCAGCAGCTTAGGACTGCTAAACACCATATATTTT. Translated: CASSLGLLNTIYF.

The chain links TRBV5-4 to TRBJ1-5; TRBD1 is a possible D gene (5 bases). The CDR3 is made up of 15 amino acids. V lost 0 bases and J 4 bases, leaving 11 bases between the germline ends. CDR1 and CDR2 (germline): SGHNT, YYREEE (reference sequence). CDR3 sequence reads: CASSLGSGGNQPQHF. The CDR3 DNA reads as TGTGCCAGCAGCTTGGGCAGCGGGGGGAATCAGCCCCAGCATTTT.

The chain combines TRBV7-3 with TRBJ2-1; 10 bases align to TRBD2. Looked up from germline, CDR1 is SGHTA and CDR2 is FQGTGA. J was trimmed by 8 bases and V by 4 bases; bases with no gene match: 5. The CDR3 loop spans 14 amino acids. This CDR3 is CASSSLGLADEQFF. CDR3 DNA sequence: TGTGCCAGCAGCTCTTTAGGACTAGCGGATGAGCAGTTCTTC.

The rearrangement joins TRBV11-2 to TRBJ2-6; D possibly corresponds to TRBD2 (5 bases). This CDR3 spans 16 amino acids. Germline CDR1 SGHAT, CDR2 FQNNGV. V lost 5 bases, J lost 3 bases, and 14 bases lay in between. CDR3 nucleotides: TGTGCCAGCAGCCATGGCCTTGAGGGTGGGGCCAACGTCCTGACTTTC. Its protein product is CASSHGLEGGANVLTF.

The chain combines TRBV5-4 with TRBJ2-5; 10 nucleotides match TRBD1. V was clipped by 4 bases and J by 4 bases; unmatched bases: 4. The CDR3 length is 14 residues. The germline V gene encodes CDR1 SGHNT and CDR2 YYREEE (reference sequence). CDR3 DNA: TGTGCCAGCAGCCTGGACAGGGGGAGAGAGACCCAGTACTTC. Protein: CASSLDRGRETQYF. Full variable domain (outside the CDR3, taken from reference TRBV5-4 and TRBJ2-5): ETGVTQSPTHLIKTRGQQVTLRCSSQSGHNTVSWYQQALGQGPQFIFQYYREEENGRGNFPPRFSGLQFPNYSSELNVNALELDDSALYLCASSLDRGRETQYFGPGTRLLVL.

The V gene is TRBV9, the J gene TRBJ1-1, with D unclear. The CDR3 sequence is 19 residues long. The V end lost 0 bases, the J end lost 4 bases, and 25 bases lay between the germline ends. The germline CDR1 and CDR2 sequences are SGDLS and YYNGEE. The CDR3 DNA is TGTGCCAGCAGCGTAGGTCCCGGAGAACGAACGAGAATGACCACTGAAGCTTTCTTT. Its translation is CASSVGPGERTRMTTEAFF.

The chain employs TRBV7-3 and TRBJ1-1; TRBD1 is a possible D gene (5 bases). This CDR3 has 14 residues. From germline, CDR1 is SGHTA and CDR2 FQGTGA. V was trimmed by 3 bases and J by 1 base, leaving 9 bases between them. Here the CDR3 DNA reads TGTGCCAGCAGCTTCGGAGGGGCGAACACTGAAGCTTTCTTT. This translates into CASSFGGANTEAFF. Full variable domain (rest looked up from reference TRBV7-3 and TRBJ1-1): GAGVSQTPSNKVTEKGKYVELRCDPISGHTALYWYRQSLGQGPEFLIYFQGTGAADDSGLPNDRFFAVRPEGSVSTLKIQRTERGDSAVYLCASSFGGANTEAFFGQGTRLTVV.

This chain uses TRBV2 with TRBJ2-1; 8 bases map to TRBD1. Looked up from germline, CDR1 is SNHLY and CDR2 is FYNNEI. The CDR3 is 15 amino acids. J gave up 5 bases and V 5 bases, and 8 bases lay outside the gene matches. The CDR3 DNA reads TGTGCCAGCAGTAAAGACAGGGGAGGACACAATGAGCAGTTCTTC. Translating gives CASSKDRGGHNEQFF.

This chain uses TRBV7-2 with TRBJ2-5; 7 bases line up with TRBD2. Losses at the gene ends were 0 bases for V and 1 base for J; bases not matched to a gene: 5. The CDR3 length is 16 residues. From germline, CDR1 is SGHTA and CDR2 FQGNSA. The CDR3 region has the DNA TGTGCCAGCAGCTTAGCCGGGCGGGGGACCCAAGAGACCCAGTACTTC. It specifies CASSLAGRGTQETQYF. The whole variable domain, remainder taken from reference TRBV7-2 and TRBJ2-5, is GAGVSQSPSNKVTEKGKDVELRCDPISGHTALYWYRQSLGQGLEFLIYFQGNSAPDKSGLPSDRFSAERTGGSVSTLTIQRTQQEDSAVYLCASSLAGRGTQETQYFGPGTRLLVL.

The rearrangement joins TRBV7-6 to TRBJ1-1; 8 nucleotides align to TRBD1. This CDR3 has 15 amino acids. CDR1 SGHVS and CDR2 FNYEAQ come from the germline V gene. The junction had 10 bases not matched to a gene; V was cut back by 5 bases and J by 5 bases. The CDR3 here is CASSKLGQGRTEAFF. In DNA form, the CDR3 reads TGTGCCAGCAGCAAGCTAGGACAGGGACGTACTGAAGCTTTCTTT.

This CDR3 reads CASRELPGHNYGYTF. CDR3 coding DNA: TGTGCCAGCAGGGAACTCCCGGGACACAACTATGGCTACACCTTC. The V and J genes are TRBV2 and TRBJ1-2, with a possible D match to TRBD1 (6 bases). Germline V lookup: CDR1 SNHLY, CDR2 FYNNEI. The CDR3 is made up of 15 amino acids. Between the trimmed V and J ends, which lost 6 bases and 2 bases, there was a span of 16 bases.

The V and J genes are TRBV27 and TRBJ2-1; 11 nucleotides agree with TRBD1. There are 15 residues in the CDR3. The germline gives CDR1 MNHEY, CDR2 SMNVEV (reference sequence). Unmatched junction bases numbered 6, after V lost 5 bases and J lost 6 bases. CDR3 nucleotide sequence: TGTGCCAGCAGTCTCTCGGGGACAGGGGGCAATGAGCAGTTCTTC. It codes for CASSLSGTGGNEQFF.

The CDR3 region has the DNA TGTGCCAGTAGTCCTAGGACAGGGGGGAACATTCAGTACTTC. Amino acid sequence: CASSPRTGGNIQYF. This rearrangement joins TRBV19 to TRBJ2-4; 10 bases match TRBD1. Germline CDR1 and CDR2: LNHDA and SQIVND (reference sequence). The CDR3 loop spans 14 amino acids. The V gene end was trimmed by 5 bases and the J gene end by 7 bases; junction bases not matched to a gene: 5.

The chain employs TRBV7-9 and TRBJ2-1; tentatively, D is TRBD2 (6 bases). Trimming left V 3 bases short and J 4 bases short, with 13 bases between. Germline V CDR1 and CDR2: SEHNR, FQNEAQ (reference sequence). CDR3 length: 15 amino acids. This CDR3 is CASSFSSGLYNEQFF. The CDR3 region has the DNA TGTGCCAGCAGCTTTAGTAGCGGCCTATACAATGAGCAGTTCTTC. Together with reference TRBV7-9 and TRBJ2-1, the CDR3 gives the full variable domain: DTGVSQNPRHKITKRGQNVTFRCDPISEHNRLYWYRQTLGQGPEFLTYFQNEAQLEKSRLLSDRFSAERPKGSFSTLEIQRTEQGDSAMYLCASSFSSGLYNEQFFGPGTRLTVL.

V gene TRBV13 combines with J gene TRBJ1-6; maybe TRBD1 (5 bases). This CDR3 contains 16 residues. CDR1 and CDR2 from the germline V gene are PRHDT and FYEKMQ (reference sequence). Between the trimmed V and J ends, which lost 5 bases and 0 bases, there was a span of 11 bases. In DNA, the CDR3 is TGTGCCAGCAGCCTCCAGGGCATCTCCTATAATTCACCCCTCCACTTT. It specifies CASSLQGISYNSPLHF.

The chain uses TRBV18 and TRBJ2-7; D is ambiguous. The V gene lost 5 bases and the J gene lost 2 bases, with 13 bases spanning the gap. CDR1 is KGHSH, CDR2 LQKENI, per germline. The CDR3 is made up of 14 amino acids. The DNA of the CDR3 is TGTGCCAGCTCAGGTAAGCGCGTTCCCTACGAGCAGTACTTC. It translates to CASSGKRVPYEQYF.

As regards this clone: The junction does not match germline at one end; this may be a read error. The chain employs TRBV7-3 and TRBJ1-2, with 10 positions matching TRBD1. This CDR3 has 15 amino acids. CDR1 and CDR2 from the germline V gene are SGHTA and FQGTGA. The CDR3 sequence: CASSLTGQGGYGYTF. The CDR3 nucleotides are TGTGCCAGCAGCCTAACCGGACAGGGGGGCTATGGCTACACCTTC. Filled out from reference TRBV7-3 and TRBJ1-2, the complete variable domain reads GAGVSQTPSNKVTEKGKYVELRCDPISGHTALYWYRQSLGQGPEFLIYFQGTGAADDSGLPNDRFFAVRPEGSVSTLKIQRTERGDSAVYLCASSLTGQGGYGYTFGSGTRLTVV.

V is TRBV5-1 and J is TRBJ2-7; TRBD2 might be the D (6 bases). V shed 0 bases and J shed 7 bases, with 23 bases lying between them. CDR3 length equals 17 residues. Germline lookup yields CDR1 SGHRS and CDR2 YFSETQ. The CDR3 sequence is CASSLEVGQSPGREQYF. Here the CDR3 DNA reads TGCGCCAGCAGCTTGGAGGTCGGGCAGTCCCCGGGGAGGGAGCAGTACTTC.